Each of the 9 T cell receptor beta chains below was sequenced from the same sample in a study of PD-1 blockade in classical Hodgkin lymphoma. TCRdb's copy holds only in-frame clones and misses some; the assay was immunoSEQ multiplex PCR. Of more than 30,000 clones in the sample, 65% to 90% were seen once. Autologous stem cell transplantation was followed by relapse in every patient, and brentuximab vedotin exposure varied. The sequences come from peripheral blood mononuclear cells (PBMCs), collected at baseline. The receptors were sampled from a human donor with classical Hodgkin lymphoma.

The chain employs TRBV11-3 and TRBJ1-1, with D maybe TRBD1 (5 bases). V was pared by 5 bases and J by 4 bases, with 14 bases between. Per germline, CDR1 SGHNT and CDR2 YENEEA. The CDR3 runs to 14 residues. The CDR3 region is CASSKGQGSTEAFF. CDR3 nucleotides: TGTGCCAGCAGCAAGGGGCAGGGCTCCACTGAAGCTTTCTTT.

The CDR3, as DNA: TGTGCCAGCAGTTTCCTGGAGACAGACCCCCTTGGCTACACCTTC. Translated, it gives CASSFLETDPLGYTF. The chain is built from TRBV28 and TRBJ1-2; tentative D call: TRBD1 (5 bases). Trimming took 3 bases from V and 7 from J, leaving 18 bases between them. This CDR3 has 15 residues. From germline, CDR1 is MDHEN and CDR2 SYDVKM.

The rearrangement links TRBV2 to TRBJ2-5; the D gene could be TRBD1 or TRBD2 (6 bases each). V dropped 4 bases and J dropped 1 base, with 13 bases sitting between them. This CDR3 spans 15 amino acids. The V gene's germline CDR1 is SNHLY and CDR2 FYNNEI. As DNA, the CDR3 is TGTGCCAGCAGTGGAGTCTCGGGGGCCCAAGAGACCCAGTACTTC. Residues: CASSGVSGAQETQYF.

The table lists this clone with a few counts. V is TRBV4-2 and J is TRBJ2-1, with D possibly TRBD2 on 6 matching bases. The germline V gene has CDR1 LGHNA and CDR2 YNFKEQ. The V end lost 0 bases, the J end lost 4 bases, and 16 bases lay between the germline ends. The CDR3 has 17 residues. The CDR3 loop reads CASSQEVARGSYNEQFF. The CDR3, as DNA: TGTGCCAGCAGCCAAGAGGTAGCGCGGGGTAGTTACAATGAGCAGTTCTTC.

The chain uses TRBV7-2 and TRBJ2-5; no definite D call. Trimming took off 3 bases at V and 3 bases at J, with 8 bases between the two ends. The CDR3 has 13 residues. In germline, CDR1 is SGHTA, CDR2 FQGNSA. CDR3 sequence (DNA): TGTGCCAGCAGCTTCAGTCCGGAAGAGACCCAGTACTTC. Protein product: CASSFSPEETQYF.

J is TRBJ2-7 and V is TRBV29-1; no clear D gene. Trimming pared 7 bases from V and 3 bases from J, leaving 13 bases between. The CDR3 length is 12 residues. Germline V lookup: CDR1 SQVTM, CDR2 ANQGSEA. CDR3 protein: CSARSNNYEQYF. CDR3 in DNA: TGCAGCGCGAGGAGCAACAACTACGAGCAGTACTTC.

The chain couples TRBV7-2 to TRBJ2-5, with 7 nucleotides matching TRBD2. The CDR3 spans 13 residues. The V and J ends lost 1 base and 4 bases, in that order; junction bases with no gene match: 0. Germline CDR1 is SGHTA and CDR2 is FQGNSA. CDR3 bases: TGTGCCAGCAGCTTAGGGGAGGGAGAGACCCAGTACTTC. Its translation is CASSLGEGETQYF.

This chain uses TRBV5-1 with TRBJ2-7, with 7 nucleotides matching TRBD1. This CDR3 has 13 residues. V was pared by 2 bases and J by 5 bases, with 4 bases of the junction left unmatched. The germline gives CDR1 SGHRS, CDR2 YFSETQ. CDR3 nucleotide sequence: TGCGCCAGCAGCTTACAGGGGAACCACGAGCAGTACTTC. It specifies CASSLQGNHEQYF.

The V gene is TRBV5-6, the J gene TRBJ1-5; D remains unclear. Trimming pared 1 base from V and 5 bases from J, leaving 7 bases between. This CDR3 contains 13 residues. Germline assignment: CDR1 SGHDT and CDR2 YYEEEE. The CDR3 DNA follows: TGTGCCAGCAGCTTGCCCGGGTATCAGCCCCAGCATTTT. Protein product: CASSLPGYQPQHF.